A single T cell receptor beta chain is shown here with its context. Its antigen is as yet unknown. Germline lookup yields CDR1 MNHEY and CDR2 SMNVEV (reference sequence). V trimming: 8 bases; J trimming: 5 bases; junction bases outside the gene matches: 8. This CDR3 is built from 14 residues. This sample was taken from a study of T cell responses to AZD1222 COVID-19 vaccine. Study findings and constraints: Nearly half of spike-specific TCRs reportedly target unmutated variant regions.

Sequenced by immunoSEQ multiplex PCR; TCRdb stores in-frame clones only, minus some. The sample has roughly 66,000 clones, roughly 82% seen once. The origin of this receptor is an adult in good health. The chain uses TRBV27 and TRBJ1-5; 8 bases are shared with TRBD1. This material consisted of peripheral blood, taken on day 0 of AZD1222 vaccination. DNA for the CDR3: TGTGCCAGCCAGGGGGCAGGGATCGATCAGCCCCAGCATTTT. Translating gives CASQGAGIDQPQHF.